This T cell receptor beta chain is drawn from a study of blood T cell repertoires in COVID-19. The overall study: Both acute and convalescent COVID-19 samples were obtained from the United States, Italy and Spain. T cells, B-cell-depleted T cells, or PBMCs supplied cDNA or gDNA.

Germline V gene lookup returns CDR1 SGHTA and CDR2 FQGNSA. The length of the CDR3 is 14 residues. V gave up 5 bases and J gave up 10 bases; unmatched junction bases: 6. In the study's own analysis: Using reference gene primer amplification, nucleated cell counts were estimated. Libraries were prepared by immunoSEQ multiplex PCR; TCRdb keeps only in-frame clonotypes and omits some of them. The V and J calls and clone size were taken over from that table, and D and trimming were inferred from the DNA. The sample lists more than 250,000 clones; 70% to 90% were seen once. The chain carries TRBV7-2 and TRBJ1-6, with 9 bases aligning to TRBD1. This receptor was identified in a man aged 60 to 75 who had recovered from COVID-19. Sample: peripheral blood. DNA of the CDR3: TGTGCCAGCAGCCTTACAGGGGGCGGCTCACCCCTCCACTTT. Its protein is CASSLTGGGSPLHF.